Below are 30 T cell receptor beta chains sequenced from a single sample in a study of read filtering for tumor transcriptome and immune sequencing (dated by TCRdb to about 2020). Sequencing was carried out with an Illumina HiSeq 4000. TCR libraries were constructed from roughly 400 ng RNA using the Immunoverse kit, and molecular barcoded adaptors covering alpha/delta and beta/gamma chains were employed. TCRdb trimmed the raw reads at Q25, called clones with MiXCR and kept productive beta chains. Rows are combined by CDR3 protein, so each entry shows the most common genes and DNA. The sample data list tens of thousands of distinct CDR3 sequences, and approximately 20% of these were observed just once. The top ten clones comprise over 13% of the sample. Sequenced: a population of CD138-negative cells sorted from bone marrow. The meaning of the sample's cell subset or site label: bone marrow mononuclear cells depleted of CD138+ plasma/myeloma cells by negative magnetic selection. All receptors derive from a donor at least 40 years old with multiple myeloma.

Of note for this clonotype: Just one base apart from a much larger clone, this may be a read error. This chain links TRBV20-1 with TRBJ2-5, with TRBD2 identical over 10 bases. The CDR3 spans 15 residues. With 2 bases clipped from V and 4 bases from J, the junction kept 7 bases outside the gene matches. CDR1 is DFQATT, CDR2 SNEGSKA, per germline (reference sequence). The CDR3 here is CSARRPAGGPETQYF. The CDR3 DNA reads TGCAGTGCTAGAAGACCAGCGGGAGGGCCAGAGACCCAGTACTTC.

The table lists this clonotype with many counts. The chain employs TRBV12-3 or TRBV12-4 and TRBJ2-7; D not certain. V was clipped by 8 bases and J by 6 bases, with 14 bases between them. The CDR3 runs to 12 residues. The CDR3 nucleotides are TGTGCCAGCGGAGTTCTTTCCGGCGAGCAGTACTTC. Protein sequence: CASGVLSGEQYF.

A few counts support this clonotype. The chain has TRBV19 and TRBJ2-7, with D unresolved. The CDR3 covers 14 residues. Germline CDR1 and CDR2: LNHDA and SQIVND (reference sequence). V lost 3 bases and J 2 bases, leaving 11 bases between the germline ends. CDR3 DNA sequence: TGTGCCAGTAGTATGGCGGCCAAAACCTACGAGCAGTACTTC. Translation: CASSMAAKTYEQYF.

This clonotype was seen many times. The chain employs TRBV12-3 or TRBV12-4 and TRBJ1-1, with D tentatively TRBD1 (5 bases). This CDR3 is built from 13 residues. The ends were cut back, 5 bases at V and 7 bases at J, with 14 bases in the middle. CDR3 nucleotide sequence: TGTGCCAGCAGTCACCAGGGTAGGGGTGAAGCTTTCTTT. It encodes CASSHQGRGEAFF.

This clonotype was seen a few times. This rearrangement joins TRBV7-2 to TRBJ2-6; D not certain. The V gene's germline CDR1 is SGHTA and CDR2 FQGNSA. Deletions cut 5 bases from V and 2 bases from J, with 7 bases between. The CDR3 consists of 14 residues. CDR3 coding DNA: TGTGCCAGCAGCAGACTGGCTGGGGCCAACGTCCTGACTTTC. This encodes CASSRLAGANVLTF.

As concerns this clonotype: A read error may explain this, as a much larger clone is one base away. The conserved final phenylalanine or tryptophan is absent from the CDR3, which likely points to a read error. The chain is built from TRBV7-3 and TRBJ2-6; 9 bases line up with TRBD1. The CDR3 consists of 15 residues. Germline CDR1 SGHTA, CDR2 FQGTGA. V lost 5 bases, J lost 4 bases, and 3 bases stayed unmatched. The CDR3 sequence is CASSTQGAGANVLTS. The CDR3 coding sequence is TGTGCCAGCAGCACACAGGGGGCCGGGGCCAACGTCCTGACTTCC.

This clonotype is medium-sized (0.01 to 0.1%) in the sample. This chain connects TRBV29-1 to TRBJ2-1; D unresolved. The CDR3 has 15 residues. Trimming cost V 0 bases and J 7 bases, with 16 bases left between them. The V gene's germline CDR1 is SQVTM and CDR2 ANQGSEA. The CDR3, as DNA: TGCAGCGTTGAAGACTCCTGGCATCTCGGTAATGAGCAGTTCTTC. It codes for CSVEDSWHLGNEQFF.

This clonotype appeared many times. V gene TRBV10-3 combines with J gene TRBJ2-5; TRBD2 might be the D (6 bases). CDR3 length: 14 amino acids. From germline, CDR1 is ENHRY and CDR2 SYGVKD. The ends were cut back, 7 bases at V and 6 bases at J, with 18 bases in the middle. The CDR3 region is CAINGDGSGQTQYF. DNA of the CDR3: TGTGCCATCAACGGGGACGGGAGTGGGCAGACCCAGTACTTC.

Many counts were recorded for this clonotype. V and J are TRBV20-1 and TRBJ2-7, with 10 bases identical to TRBD2. The CDR3 loop spans 14 amino acids. Germline-derived CDR1 and CDR2 are DFQATT and SNEGSKA (reference sequence). V was clipped by 7 bases and J by 3 bases; unmatched bases: 9. CDR3 in amino acids: CSVRPQRGGYEQYF. The CDR3 DNA follows: TGCAGTGTTCGCCCCCAGCGGGGGGGCTACGAGCAGTACTTC.

This clonotype is categorized as medium-sized. The chain couples TRBV20-1 to TRBJ2-1; TRBD2 matches 8 bases. J was trimmed by 3 bases and V by 3 bases; bases with no gene match: 7. The CDR3 extends over 15 amino acids. Germline assignment: CDR1 DFQATT and CDR2 SNEGSKA (reference sequence). CDR3 in amino acids: CSARSLAGHYNEQFF. CDR3 sequence (DNA): TGCAGTGCTAGGTCTCTAGCGGGCCACTACAATGAGCAGTTCTTC.

This clonotype was recorded at least ten times. The chain couples TRBV28 to TRBJ1-1, with D tentatively TRBD1 (5 bases). Germline V lookup: CDR1 MDHEN, CDR2 SYDVKM. Trimming took off 2 bases at V and 3 bases at J, with 10 bases between the two ends. This CDR3 has 14 amino acids. This CDR3 is CASSLTTAYTEAFF. In DNA, the CDR3 is TGTGCCAGCAGTTTAACGACAGCCTACACTGAAGCTTTCTTT.

A note on this clonotype: A single base separates this from a much larger clone, so it may be a read error. Likely a read error: the CDR3 ends without its conserved phenylalanine or tryptophan. The CDR3, as DNA: TGTGCCAGCAAGACCGGGACTAGCGGGGTGGATACGCAGTATCTT. Residues: CASKTGTSGVDTQYL. The chain has TRBV6-6 and TRBJ2-3; 13 nucleotides align to TRBD2. The J segment lost 6 bases and the V segment lost 7 bases, leaving 7 bases of the junction unmatched. The length of the CDR3 is 15 residues. CDR1 and CDR2 from the germline V gene are MNHNY and SVGAGI (reference sequence).

There are a few counts of this clonotype. The rearrangement joins TRBV20-1 to TRBJ1-5; D is unclear. V lost 5 bases to trimming and J lost 0 bases, with 5 bases between them. There are 12 residues in the CDR3. The germline CDR1 and CDR2 sequences are DFQATT and SNEGSKA (reference sequence). The DNA of the CDR3 is TGCAGTGCTTCATATAGCAATCAGCCCCAGCATTTT. Its translation: CSASYSNQPQHF.

This clonotype was detected only once. This sequence may be a read error, since a much larger clone differs from it by one base. This sequence joins TRBV5-1 and TRBJ1-1; 7 positions match TRBD1. Looked up from germline, CDR1 is SGHRS and CDR2 is YFSETQ. This CDR3 has 15 residues. The CDR3 DNA is TGCGTCAGCAGCTTGGAGGCCCAGGGGGACCAGAAAACTTTCTTT. This codes for CVSSLEAQGDQKTFF.

As concerns this clonotype: This likely reflects a read error, since a far larger clone is one base away. The gene calls are TRBV20-1 and TRBJ1-4, with 7 bases aligning to TRBD1. The CDR3 spans 15 residues. The germline V gene has CDR1 DFQATT and CDR2 SNEGSKA (reference sequence). The CDR3 reads CSANRDSLFTDTLYF. In DNA, the CDR3 is TGCAGTGCAAATCGGGACAGCCTATTCACAGATACGCTGTATTTT.

At least ten counts were recorded for this clonotype. The chain uses TRBV6-2 or TRBV6-3 and TRBJ2-7, with no clear D. Germline lookup yields CDR1 MNHEY and CDR2 SVGEGT. V shed 5 bases and J shed 3 bases, with 20 bases lying between them. This CDR3 has 16 amino acids. The CDR3 nucleotides read TGTGCCAGCAGTCCGTACCAGAAAGCCGCCTACTACGAGCAGTACTTC. Protein sequence: CASSPYQKAAYYEQYF.

Regarding this clonotype: Possible read error: a much larger clone is one base away. CDR3 protein: CASILDRGTNQPQHF. For the CDR3, the DNA is TGTGCCAGCATCTTGGACAGGGGCACCAATCAGCCCCAGCATTTT. V is TRBV7-2 and J is TRBJ1-5; 9 nucleotides match TRBD1. V was pared by 7 bases and J by 3 bases, with 7 bases of the junction left unmatched. The CDR3 is 15 residues long. In germline, CDR1 is SGHTA, CDR2 FQGNSA. Looking up the rest from reference TRBV7-2 and TRBJ1-5 gives the full variable domain: GAGVSQSPSNKVTEKGKDVELRCDPISGHTALYWYRQSLGQGLEFLIYFQGNSAPDKSGLPSDRFSAERTGGSVSTLTIQRTQQEDSAVYLCASILDRGTNQPQHFGDGTRLSIL.

The table lists this clonotype with many counts. The chain joins TRBV4-1 to TRBJ2-3; D ambiguous. The CDR3 has 17 residues. V shed 0 bases and J shed 2 bases, with 15 bases lying between them. From germline, CDR1 is MGHRA and CDR2 YSYEKL. The CDR3 region has the DNA TGCGCCAGCAGCCAAGATTTTCCGCGGAGCACCACAGATACGCAGTATTTT. Encoded protein: CASSQDFPRSTTDTQYF.

J is TRBJ1-5 and V is TRBV5-5; tentative D call: TRBD1 (5 bases). The CDR3 covers 14 residues. The V and J ends lost 4 bases and 6 bases respectively, with 14 bases between them. CDR1 SGHKS and CDR2 YYEKEE come from the germline V gene (reference sequence). Here the CDR3 reads CASSAGGGIQPQHF. The DNA of the CDR3 is TGTGCCAGCAGCGCGGGGGGGGGTATTCAGCCCCAGCATTTT.

This clonotype was detected many times. This chain joins TRBV19 and TRBJ2-7; D possibly corresponds to TRBD2 (6 bases). The CDR3 has 14 residues. V lost 5 bases, J lost 0 bases, and 11 bases lay in between. Germline V gene data show CDR1 as LNHDA and CDR2 as SQIVND (reference sequence). The CDR3 bases are TGTGCCAGTAGTTACCGGGGGAACTCCTACGAGCAGTACTTC. Amino acid sequence: CASSYRGNSYEQYF. Full variable domain (outside the CDR3, taken from reference TRBV19 and TRBJ2-7): DGGITQSPKYLFRKEGQNVTLSCEQNLNHDAMYWYRQDPGQGLRLIYYSQIVNDFQKGDIAEGYSVSREKKESFPLTVTSAQKNPTAFYLCASSYRGNSYEQYFGPGTRLTVT.

In its sample, this clonotype was seen many times. The chain employs TRBV18 and TRBJ1-1; no definite D call. This CDR3 spans 13 amino acids. Germline V gene sequence: CDR1 KGHSH, CDR2 LQKENI. The V and J ends lost 5 bases and 1 base respectively, with 8 bases between them. The CDR3 reads CASSLLENTEAFF. The CDR3 nucleotides read TGTGCCAGCTCATTATTGGAGAACACTGAAGCTTTCTTT.

Ten or more counts support this clonotype. J is TRBJ2-2 and V is TRBV5-4; TRBD1 is a possible D gene (6 bases). Germline CDR1 reads SGHNT; CDR2 reads YYREEE (reference sequence). The length of the CDR3 is 14 residues. Trimming took 2 bases from V and 6 from J, leaving 11 bases between them. The CDR3 loop is CASSFGTTAGELFF. As DNA, the CDR3 is TGTGCCAGCAGCTTTGGGACAACGGCCGGGGAGCTGTTTTTT.

The gene calls are TRBV6-6 and TRBJ2-7; weak D call: TRBD1 (6 bases). This CDR3 has 12 amino acids. The germline gives CDR1 MNHNY, CDR2 SVGAGI (reference sequence). V was clipped by 6 bases and J by 3 bases, with 9 bases between them. CDR3 DNA: TGTGCCAGCAGGCAGGGGATCTACGAGCAGTACTTC. Translating it yields CASRQGIYEQYF.

This clonotype was detected many times. The CDR3 bases are TGTGCCAGCAAACCCCGGCGGGGGGACTACAATGAGCAGTTCTTC. Translating gives CASKPRRGDYNEQFF. This rearrangement joins TRBV6-5 to TRBJ2-1, with 8 bases matching TRBD2. Trimming cost V 7 bases and J 3 bases; bases outside gene matches: 8. The CDR3 extends over 15 amino acids. Germline V lookup: CDR1 MNHEY, CDR2 SVGAGI.

This clonotype has at least ten counts. The chain links TRBV7-9 to TRBJ1-2, with D perhaps TRBD1 (5 bases). CDR1 is SEHNR, CDR2 FQNEAQ, per germline (reference sequence). V gave up 3 bases and J gave up 0 bases, with 11 bases separating them. The CDR3 runs to 15 residues. CDR3 sequence reads: CASSLGTIANYGYTF. The DNA for the CDR3 is TGTGCCAGCAGCTTGGGGACGATAGCTAACTATGGCTACACCTTC.

To note about this clonotype: A read error may be the cause here, since a much bigger clone is one base away. This chain joins TRBV5-1 and TRBJ2-7; possibly TRBD2 for D (7 bases). V was shortened by 2 bases and J by 7 bases, with 13 bases between the two germline ends. The V gene's germline CDR1 is SGHRS and CDR2 YFSETQ. This CDR3 has 13 amino acids. The CDR3 here is CASSFAGAQEQYF. In DNA form, the CDR3 reads TGCGCCAGCAGCTTCGCGGGGGCGCAGGAGCAGTACTTC. Looking up the rest from reference TRBV5-1 and TRBJ2-7 gives the full variable domain: KAGVTQTPRYLIKTRGQQVTLSCSPISGHRSVSWYQQTPGQGLQFLFEYFSETQRNKGNFPGRFSGRQFSNSRSEMNVSTLELGDSALYLCASSFAGAQEQYFGPGTRLTVT.

At least ten counts were recorded for this clonotype. The chain is built from TRBV6-6 and TRBJ2-7; D possibly uses TRBD1 or TRBD2 (6 bases each). CDR3 length: 13 residues. Trimming cost V 1 base and J 7 bases, with 11 bases left between them. Germline V gene lookup returns CDR1 MNHNY and CDR2 SVGAGI (reference sequence). The CDR3 nucleotides are TGTGCCAGCAGTTACTTAGGGGGGAGTGAGCAGTACTTC. Protein product: CASSYLGGSEQYF.

The chain couples TRBV28 to TRBJ1-1; D call uncertain. The CDR3 totals 13 residues. Between the trimmed V and J ends, which lost 6 bases and 1 base, there was a span of 9 bases. Germline V lookup: CDR1 MDHEN, CDR2 SYDVKM. CDR3 region: CASRDRKNTEAFF. CDR3 bases: TGTGCCAGCAGGGACCGAAAGAACACTGAAGCTTTCTTT.

This clonotype was counted ten times or more. The chain is built from TRBV18 and TRBJ1-5, with D possibly matching TRBD1 (5 bases). The length of the CDR3 is 17 residues. V shed 6 bases and J shed 2 bases, with 20 bases lying between them. Germline CDR1 reads KGHSH; CDR2 reads LQKENI. As DNA, the CDR3 is TGTGCCAGCTCCCCGAAGGGGAGCCAGGTGGGCAATCAGCCCCAGCATTTT. Its protein is CASSPKGSQVGNQPQHF. Full variable domain (remainder filled in from reference TRBV18 and TRBJ1-5): NAGVMQNPRHLVRRRGQEARLRCSPMKGHSHVYWYRQLPEEGLKFMVYLQKENIIDESGMPKERFSAEFPKEGPSILRIQQVVRGDSAAYFCASSPKGSQVGNQPQHFGDGTRLSIL.

The table lists this clonotype with many counts. The chain combines TRBV7-8 with TRBJ1-1; possible D gene TRBD1, 6 bases. Trimming shortened V by 5 bases and J by 8 bases, and 18 bases separated the two germline ends. Germline CDR1 and CDR2: SGHVS and FQNEAQ. CDR3 length equals 14 residues. The CDR3 loop is CASSLTPDSEEAFF. The CDR3 DNA reads TGTGCCAGCAGCCTCACGCCGGACAGCGAAGAAGCTTTCTTT.